This entry is about one T cell receptor (beta chain). Sequenced by immunoSEQ multiplex PCR; TCRdb stores in-frame clones only, minus some. The data show around 2.5 million clones, with roughly 93% seen just once and roughly 0.39% held by the top ten. This sample was included in a study of shared clonotypes between healthy human individuals. Germline-derived CDR1 and CDR2 are MNHNY and SVGAGI (reference sequence). The length of the CDR3 is 15 residues. Trimming stripped 6 bases from V and 1 base from J, with 15 bases between. Sequencing was carried out using naive CD4+ T cells from PBMCs. The subset here: CD45RA+ positively selected. This chain connects TRBV6-6 to TRBJ2-5, with a possible D match to TRBD2 (5 bases). This TCR was recovered from a man younger than 35 in good health. Some clones in this sample may be carry-over from other donors' samples. The CDR3 loop reads CASRPTLVPQETQYF. The DNA of the CDR3 is TGTGCCAGCAGACCCACACTAGTACCCCAAGAGACCCAGTACTTC.